This record covers a single TCR beta chain. Its antigen is still unknown. The data are from a study of multiple sclerosis patients with progressive multifocal leukoencephalopathy. Study-level findings and limits: Whether JC virus or general immunocompromise explains the findings remained unclear. In most PML patients, TRB repertoires appeared less diverse by entropy.

TCRdb's copy holds only in-frame clones and misses some; the assay was immunoSEQ multiplex PCR. The sample holds more than 20,000 clones; 91% are singletons and the top ten take around 2.5%. Described time point: 12 to 13 months of natalizumab therapy. T1 marks 6 months and T2 marks 12 months of natalizumab therapy. This CDR3 spans 16 amino acids. CDR1 is LNHDA and CDR2 is SQIVND in the germline V gene (reference sequence). V trimming: 4 bases; J trimming: 8 bases; junction bases outside the gene matches: 12. This TCR was recovered from a man under 40 with multiple sclerosis. This chain joins TRBV19 and TRBJ2-1; 9 bases map to TRBD2. Sample: PBMCs, taken from a patient treated with natalizumab. CDR3 amino acids: CASSNPAGGYWHEQFF. Written as DNA, the CDR3 is TGTGCCAGTAGTAATCCCGCGGGAGGGTATTGGCATGAGCAGTTCTTC.